This TCR beta chain originates from a study of cytomegalovirus exposure and HLA in healthy donors. Study-wide context: Assignment to the Caucasian-associated ancestry cluster applied to more than 75% of the approximately 360 genotyped donors. Study results and limitations: With DRB1 most and HLA-C fewest, TCR association rates differed between HLA loci in a later analysis. An Asian-associated ancestry cluster reportedly showed fewer N-insertions than the approximately 700-donor mean in a later analysis. Follow-up analysis later connected one missense variant in DCLRE1C with trimming of TCR beta V- and J-genes.

This clone has only a few counts. Its specificity is not known. The study ran its PCR with 60 Vbeta and 13 Jbeta primers. Sequencing was performed with immunoSEQ multiplex PCR; in TCRdb, only in-frame clones are kept and a portion is missing. The sample has more than 85,000 clones, less than 9.5% seen once. The source is a man aged 50 or older in good health and CMV-seropositive. The sequenced sample was PBMCs.

CDR3 DNA sequence: TGCAGCGCGGGGGGCTCCTACGAGCAGTACTTC. It specifies CSAGGSYEQYF. The gene calls are TRBV29-1 and TRBJ2-7; TRBD2 matches 7 bases. V trimming: 7 bases; J trimming: 0 bases; junction bases outside the gene matches: 0. The CDR3 extends over 11 amino acids. The V gene's germline CDR1 is SQVTM and CDR2 ANQGSEA.